These T cell receptor beta chains were read from a single sample in a study of blood T cell repertoires in COVID-19. Profiling relied on immunoSEQ multiplex PCR, and the TCRdb table lists in-frame clones only, not all of them. Here the sample spans a few hundred thousand clones, around 87% being singletons. The sample was peripheral blood. The source of these receptors is a woman aged 45-65 years who had recovered from COVID-19. CDR3s leave out the opening cysteine and the closing phenylalanine or tryptophan.

v_gene	j_gene	CDR3aa
TRBV30	TRBJ1-5	AWSKPGAQRDQPQH
TRBV18	TRBJ2-7	ASSPPRDSYEQY
TRBV9	TRBJ1-3	ASSVAISGNTIY
TRBV10-3	TRBJ1-2	AISPGPTGGGYT
TRBV20-1	TRBJ2-3	SASPRDIATDTQY
TRBV28	TRBJ2-1	ASSLSLGGSYNEQF
TRBV6-2/TRBV6-3	TRBJ2-3	ASSWRRSSTDTQY
TRBV13	TRBJ2-7	ASSRISGGYEQY
TRBV2	TRBJ1-6	ASSVDSVYNSPLH
TRBV27	TRBJ1-5	ASSWGSGGGQPQH
TRBV19	TRBJ2-4	ASSSPNTGGRNIQY
TRBV19	TRBJ1-1	ASSGWDTEAF
TRBV5-6	TRBJ2-5	ASSRGTSGGLGTQY
TRBV5-6	TRBJ1-1	ASSVTPGQGTEAF
TRBV7-2	TRBJ1-2	ASRRPPGGYT
TRBV19	TRBJ2-7	ASSVTGTGVSEQY
TRBV7-9	TRBJ2-5	ASSLAGEAQETQY
TRBV28	TRBJ1-2	ASLWGEGGYT
TRBV3-1/TRBV3-2	TRBJ2-1	ASNSGGRQF
TRBV19	TRBJ1-1	ASTRLPGQTNTEAF
TRBV5-5	TRBJ1-3	ASSLGTVGNTIY
TRBV29-1	TRBJ2-7	SVDSGTDTYEQY
TRBV7-9	TRBJ2-3	ASRESRGQDTQY
TRBV29-1	TRBJ1-1	SAPGQGPNTEAF